Included here is one TCR beta chain sequence, with context. The data were obtained in a study of blood T cell repertoires in COVID-19. Study details: The United States, Italy and Spain supplied acute and convalescent COVID-19 samples. Sample material is recorded as cDNA or gDNA derived from T cells, B-cell-depleted T cells, or PBMCs.

This table comes from immunoSEQ multiplex PCR, and its TCRdb copy is limited to in-frame clones, with some not included. The sample yields around 190,000 clones, roughly 90% seen once. Germline-derived CDR1 and CDR2 are MNHEY and SMNVEV (reference sequence). The length of the CDR3 is 17 residues. Losses at the gene ends were 2 bases for V and 0 bases for J; bases not matched to a gene: 4. The TCR comes from a man over 45 with COVID-19, enrolled during active disease. This chain uses TRBV27 with TRBJ2-3; 11 nucleotides line up with TRBD2. The sample comprised peripheral blood. The chain's CDR3 is CASSLPGLAVSTDTQYF. Written as DNA, the CDR3 is TGTGCCAGCAGTTTACCGGGACTAGCGGTGAGCACAGATACGCAGTATTTT.